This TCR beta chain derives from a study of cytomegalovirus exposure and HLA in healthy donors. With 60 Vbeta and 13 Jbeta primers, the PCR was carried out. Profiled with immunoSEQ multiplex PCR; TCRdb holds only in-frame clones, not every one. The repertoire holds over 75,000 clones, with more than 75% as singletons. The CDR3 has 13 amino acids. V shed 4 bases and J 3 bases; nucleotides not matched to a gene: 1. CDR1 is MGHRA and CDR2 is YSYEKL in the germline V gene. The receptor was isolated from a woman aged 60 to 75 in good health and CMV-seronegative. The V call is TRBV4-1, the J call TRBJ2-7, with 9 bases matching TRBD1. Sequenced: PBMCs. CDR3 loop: CASSPDRGYEQYF. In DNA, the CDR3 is TGCGCCAGCAGCCCGGACAGGGGCTACGAGCAGTACTTC.